The present entry profiles one TCR beta chain with its context. The data belong to a study of T cell clones after liver transplantation. At the level of the study: Liver transplant recipients had immunosuppression withdrawal attempted within 2 years.

The V gene lost 4 bases and the J gene lost 4 bases, with 13 bases spanning the gap. Per the germline V gene, CDR1 is SGHRS and CDR2 is YFSETQ. This CDR3 comprises 14 residues. Assay used: immunoSEQ multiplex PCR; TCRdb lists only in-frame clones, some missing. The table lists roughly 120,000 clones, 90% of them singletons. The sequence derives from a human patient who received a liver transplant. Part of the T cell pool may stem from the graft donor. This sample comprised CD4+ T cells from blood, obtained 12 months after liver transplant. The V and J genes are TRBV5-1 and TRBJ2-3, with D uncertain. CDR3 sequence: CASSLAASPDTQYF. The CDR3 region has the DNA TGCGCCAGCAGCCTTGCAGCTTCCCCAGATACGCAGTATTTT.